The 10 T cell receptor beta chains reported below all come from one sample, sequenced in a study of T-cell memory formation after mild COVID-19. TCRdb reprocessed the 5' RACE reads via MiXCR and lists one record per CDR3 protein. Among some 300,000 distinct CDR3 sequences listed, approximately 19% were seen once. The specimen sequenced was PBMCs or a T cell subset sorted from them (not recorded which). These receptor sequences come from a man aged 18 to 29 who had mild COVID-19 (a few samples of this study predate the infection). Cell type and time point are not known.

V gene TRBV4-3 combines with J gene TRBJ2-1; no firm D call. V gave up 3 bases and J gave up 6 bases, with 9 bases separating them. Germline lookup yields CDR1 LGHNA and CDR2 YSLEER. CDR3 length equals 13 residues. CDR3 nucleotide sequence: TGCGCCAGCAGCCACGCCCAGAGCAATGAGCAGTTCTTC. Encoded protein: CASSHAQSNEQFF.

This clonotype showed up just a few times. The V gene is TRBV2, the J gene TRBJ1-1, with unresolved D. Trimming stripped 2 bases from V and 3 bases from J, with 7 bases between. This CDR3 has 13 amino acids. CDR1 and CDR2 from the germline V gene are SNHLY and FYNNEI. Here the CDR3 DNA reads TGTGCCAGCAGTGAATATTTGGACACTGAAGCTTTCTTT. It translates to CASSEYLDTEAFF.

This sequence joins TRBV9 and TRBJ1-1; D is perhaps TRBD1 (6 bases). Germline V gives CDR1 SGDLS, CDR2 YYNGEE. There are 13 residues in the CDR3. Between the trimmed V and J ends, which lost 4 bases and 6 bases, there was a span of 13 bases. The CDR3 bases are TGTGCCAGCAGCTTGGAGGGGGGCCCTGAAGCTTTCTTT. This translates into CASSLEGGPEAFF.

This clonotype was seen ten or more times. This rearrangement joins TRBV5-1 to TRBJ2-7, with TRBD1 matching 9 bases. V lost 7 bases, J lost 0 bases, and 5 bases stayed unmatched. The germline CDR1 and CDR2 sequences are SGHRS and YFSETQ. The CDR3 loop spans 14 amino acids. The CDR3 is CASRGTGSSYEQYV. The CDR3 nucleotides read TGCGCCAGCCGCGGGACAGGGAGCTCCTACGAGCAGTACGTC.

The chain carries TRBV5-1 and TRBJ1-5; 10 nucleotides line up with TRBD1. The germline CDR1 and CDR2 sequences are SGHRS and YFSETQ. The CDR3 is made up of 18 amino acids. V was clipped by 3 bases and J by 3 bases; unmatched bases: 12. CDR3 amino acids: CASSSMESGTGDNQPQHF. CDR3 nucleotide sequence: TGCGCCAGCAGCTCTATGGAGTCCGGGACAGGGGACAATCAGCCCCAGCATTTT.

V gene TRBV6-2 or TRBV6-3 combines with J gene TRBJ1-2, with TRBD1 matching 7 bases. CDR1 and CDR2 from the germline V gene are MNHEY and SVGEGT. The CDR3 spans 17 residues. V shed 2 bases and J 4 bases; nucleotides not matched to a gene: 13. CDR3 loop: CASSYPDYRDSFYGYTF. DNA of the CDR3: TGTGCCAGCAGTTACCCAGATTACAGGGACAGCTTCTATGGCTACACCTTC.

This clonotype has a handful of counts. The genes are TRBV12-3 or TRBV12-4 and TRBJ2-5; 10 bases map to TRBD2. V trimming: 3 bases; J trimming: 3 bases; junction bases outside the gene matches: 10. CDR3 length equals 17 residues. The CDR3 reads CASSFLAGARGEETQYF. The CDR3 region has the DNA TGTGCCAGCAGTTTCCTAGCGGGGGCGAGGGGAGAAGAGACCCAGTACTTC.

The chain employs TRBV10-3 and TRBJ1-5, with 8 bases that match TRBD1. The trim removed 6 bases at V and 4 bases at J, leaving 8 bases unmatched. The germline CDR1 and CDR2 sequences are ENHRY and SYGVKD. The CDR3 extends over 15 amino acids. The CDR3, as DNA: TGTGCCATCAGAGCCGACAGGGGAGTTAATCAGCCCCAGCATTTT. Translated: CAIRADRGVNQPQHF.

The chain joins TRBV7-9 to TRBJ1-1; D gene uncertain. The CDR3 is 13 residues long. V lost 3 bases to trimming and J lost 1 base, with 6 bases between them. Germline V gene lookup returns CDR1 SEHNR and CDR2 FQNEAQ (reference sequence). The CDR3 loop is CASSFNTNTEAFF. CDR3 nucleotides: TGTGCCAGCAGCTTCAACACGAACACTGAAGCTTTCTTT.

There are many counts of this clonotype. The chain uses TRBV5-1 and TRBJ2-7; tentatively, D is TRBD1 or TRBD2 (5 bases each). The germline V gene has CDR1 SGHRS and CDR2 YFSETQ. The CDR3 has 15 amino acids. With 4 bases removed from V and 6 bases from J, the gap between germline ends came to 20 bases. Written as DNA, the CDR3 is TGCGCCAGCAGCACAACGACAGAGGGCTGGGGCGAGCAGTACTTC. Amino acids: CASSTTTEGWGEQYF. The whole variable domain, filled in from reference TRBV5-1 and TRBJ2-7, reads KAGVTQTPRYLIKTRGQQVTLSCSPISGHRSVSWYQQTPGQGLQFLFEYFSETQRNKGNFPGRFSGRQFSNSRSEMNVSTLELGDSALYLCASSTTTEGWGEQYFGPGTRLTVT.